The T cell receptor (beta chain) under discussion was sequenced for a study of blood T cell repertoires in COVID-19. Study context: The origin of the acute and convalescent COVID-19 samples was the United States, Italy and Spain. From T cells, B-cell-depleted T cells, or PBMCs came the material, which was cDNA or gDNA.

In the authors' methods: By means of reference gene primer amplification, nucleated cell counts were estimated. Sequenced by immunoSEQ multiplex PCR; TCRdb stores in-frame clones only, minus some. V, J and clone size derive from that table, while D and trimming were established from the DNA sequence. The table includes about 140,000 clones, approximately 80% detected once. This CDR3 spans 14 amino acids. Germline V gives CDR1 SGHKS, CDR2 YYEKEE (reference sequence). Deletions cut 4 bases from V and 2 bases from J, with 13 bases between. The sequence derives from a human donor in a cohort sampled during active COVID-19. Sample: peripheral blood. This sequence joins TRBV5-5 and TRBJ2-7; the D gene is possibly TRBD1 (6 bases). The CDR3 DNA reads as TGTGCCAGCAGCCGCGAGAGGGGGACCTACGAGCAGTACTTC. Protein sequence: CASSRERGTYEQYF.